This T cell receptor (beta chain) was identified in a study of OX40 agonist ivuxolimab in advanced cancers. The repertoire was sequenced with immunoSEQ multiplex PCR; TCRdb's copy has only in-frame clones and lacks some. The table has tens of thousands of clones, 90% to 95% seen once. Points on this clone: Its antigen is undetermined.

Study-wide results and caveats: Compared with CD4+, CD8+ T cells on average had more expanded clones. Individuals who were partial responders at 0.1-3.0 mg/kg had clonal expansion that ranked among the lowest.

The sequencing used CD4+ or CD8+ T cells sorted from blood, collected in a trial of the OX40 agonist ivuxolimab. The receptor comes from an adult with an advanced solid tumor such as melanoma, head and neck, liver or kidney cancer.

CDR3 loop: CASSLTLSTDTQYF. CDR3 nucleotides: TGTGCCAGCAGCTTAACGCTCTCGACAGATACGCAGTATTTT. V usage is TRBV7-3 and J usage is TRBJ2-3; no definite D call. This CDR3 contains 14 residues. Germline V lookup: CDR1 SGHTA, CDR2 FQGTGA. Trimming removed 0 bases from V and 3 bases from J, with 7 bases in between.